Detailed here is one TCR beta chain. These data are taken from a study of blood T cell repertoires in COVID-19. About the study: COVID-19 samples from acute and convalescent phases originated in the United States, Italy and Spain. PBMCs, B-cell-depleted T cells, or T cells provided the cDNA or gDNA that made up the material.

Germline V gene lookup returns CDR1 LNHDA and CDR2 SQIVND (reference sequence). Trimming shortened V by 5 bases and J by 3 bases, and 16 bases separated the two germline ends. The CDR3 contains 15 residues. As originally analysed: Reference gene primer amplification gave estimated nucleated cell counts. The method was immunoSEQ multiplex PCR; TCRdb's version includes in-frame clones alone and lacks a portion of them. The DNA was the basis for D and trimming; V, J and clone size are from that table. This sample has fewer than 50,000 clones, with 69% found just once. The material sequenced was peripheral blood. The V gene is TRBV19, the J gene TRBJ1-1; possible D gene TRBD1, 6 bases. This clonotype was obtained from an elderly man with acute or convalescent COVID-19. The CDR3 is CASSPRDTGDTEAFF. The CDR3 region has the DNA TGTGCCAGTAGTCCCCGGGACACTGGGGACACTGAAGCTTTCTTT.